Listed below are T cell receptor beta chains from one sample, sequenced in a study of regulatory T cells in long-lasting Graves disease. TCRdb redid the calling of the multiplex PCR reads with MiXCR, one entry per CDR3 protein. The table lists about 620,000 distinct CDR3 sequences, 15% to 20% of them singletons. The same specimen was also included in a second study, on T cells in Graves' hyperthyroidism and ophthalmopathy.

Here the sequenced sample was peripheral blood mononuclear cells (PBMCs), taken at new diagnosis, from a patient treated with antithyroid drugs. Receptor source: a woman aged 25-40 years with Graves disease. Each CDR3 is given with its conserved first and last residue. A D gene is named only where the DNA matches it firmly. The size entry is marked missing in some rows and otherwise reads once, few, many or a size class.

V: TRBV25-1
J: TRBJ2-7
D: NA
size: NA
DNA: TGTGCCACCACTAGTAGTCCCTCCTACGAGCAGTACTTC
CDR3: CATTSSPSYEQYF

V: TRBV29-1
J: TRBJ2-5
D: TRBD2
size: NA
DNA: TGCAGCGTTGCGGGACTAGCGGGAGGAGAGACCCAGTACTTC
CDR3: CSVAGLAGGETQYF

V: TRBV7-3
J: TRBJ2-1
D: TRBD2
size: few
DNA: TGTGCCAGCAGCCAGGATGGGACTAGCGGGAGATCCTACAATGAGCAGTTCTTC
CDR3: CASSQDGTSGRSYNEQFF

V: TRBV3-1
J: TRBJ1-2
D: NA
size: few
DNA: TGTGCCAGCAGCCAAGGTTTCTTGAGGGGCTACACCTTC
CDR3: CASSQGFLRGYTF

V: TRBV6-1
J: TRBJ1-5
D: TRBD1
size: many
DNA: TGTGCCAGCAGTACTGGACAGGGACGGGGGTTGAGGCAGCCCCAGCATTTT
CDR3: CASSTGQGRGLRQPQHF

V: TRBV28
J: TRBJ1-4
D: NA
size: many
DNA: TGTGCCAGCAGTTTGGCAGGGAAGGAAAAACTGTTTTTT
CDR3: CASSLAGKEKLFF

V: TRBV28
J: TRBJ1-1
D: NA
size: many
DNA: TGTGCCAGCAGTTTATTCAGTCAGGGGCTTTCTATGAACACTGAAGCTTTCTTT
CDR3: CASSLFSQGLSMNTEAFF

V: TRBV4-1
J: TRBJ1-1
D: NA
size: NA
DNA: TGCGCCAGCAGCCAAGATCTAGTTAAGGCTGAAGCTTTCTTT
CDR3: CASSQDLVKAEAFF

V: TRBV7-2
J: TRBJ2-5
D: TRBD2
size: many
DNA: TGTGCCAGCACCATGGGACTAGCGGAGGAGACCCAGTACTTC
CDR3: CASTMGLAEETQYF

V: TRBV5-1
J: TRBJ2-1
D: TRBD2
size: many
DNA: TGCGCCAGCAGCTTGGCCGGGGCGGGAGGGAACAATGAGCAGTTCTTC
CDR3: CASSLAGAGGNNEQFF

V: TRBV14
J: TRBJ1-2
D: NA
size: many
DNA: TGTGCCAGCAGCCAGGAGTCTCCGTCCTTCTATGGCTACACCTTC
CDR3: CASSQESPSFYGYTF

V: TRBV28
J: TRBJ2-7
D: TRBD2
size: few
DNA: TGTGCCAGCAGTTTTTTCGGGAGGGACGAGCAGTACTTC
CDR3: CASSFFGRDEQYF

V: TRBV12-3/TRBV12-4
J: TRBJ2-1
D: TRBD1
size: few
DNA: TGTGCCAGCAGCCTGAGACAGGGCCAAACCCCCTACAATGAGCAGTTCTTC
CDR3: CASSLRQGQTPYNEQFF

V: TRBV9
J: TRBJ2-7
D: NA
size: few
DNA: TGTGCCAGCAGCGCCTCACCACCCTACGAGCAGTACTTC
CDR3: CASSASPPYEQYF

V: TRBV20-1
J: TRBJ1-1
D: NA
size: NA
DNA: TGCAGTGCCCTTAAGGGCAAGAACACTGAAGCTTTCTTT
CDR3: CSALKGKNTEAFF

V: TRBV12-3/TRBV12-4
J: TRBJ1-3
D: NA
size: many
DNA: TGTGCCAGCAGTTTAGGGGTGGTCTCTGGAAACACCATATATTTT
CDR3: CASSLGVVSGNTIYF

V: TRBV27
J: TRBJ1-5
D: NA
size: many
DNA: TGTGCCAGCAGTCACTCCCGGACGGTAGCTAATCAGCCCCAGCATTTT
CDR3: CASSHSRTVANQPQHF

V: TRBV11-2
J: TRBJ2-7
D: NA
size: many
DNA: TGTGCCAGCAGCTTTGGACCATCCTACGAGCAGTACTTC
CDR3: CASSFGPSYEQYF

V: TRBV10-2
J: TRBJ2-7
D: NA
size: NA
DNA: TGCGCCAGCAGGGGGGTTTGGGGACCCAGCTCCTACGAGCAGTACTTC
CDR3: CASRGVWGPSSYEQYF

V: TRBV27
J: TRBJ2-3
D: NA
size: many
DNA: TGTGCCAGCAGTAGAGCCCCGTTTAGCGCCTTCACAGATACGCAGTATTTT
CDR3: CASSRAPFSAFTDTQYF

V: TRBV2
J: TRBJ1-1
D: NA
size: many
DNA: TGTGCCACCTCGTGGGTTTTTGGTGACACTGAAGCTTTCTTT
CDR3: CATSWVFGDTEAFF

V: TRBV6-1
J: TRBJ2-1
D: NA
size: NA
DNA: TGTGCCAGCAGTCCGCTCGGGACGGTGTACAATGAGCAGTTCTTC
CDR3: CASSPLGTVYNEQFF

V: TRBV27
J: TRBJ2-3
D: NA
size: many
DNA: TGTGCCAGCAGTCCCCGGAGCAGTAGAGATACGCAGTATTTT
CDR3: CASSPRSSRDTQYF

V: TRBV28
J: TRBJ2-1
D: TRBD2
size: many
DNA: TGTGCCAGCACTCGAACCCCGGGACTAGTGGGTGGGGGTGAGCAGTTCTTC
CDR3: CASTRTPGLVGGGEQFF

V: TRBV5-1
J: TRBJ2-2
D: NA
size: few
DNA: TGCGCCAGCAGCCCCAGAAAGGAGAACACCGGGGAGCTGTTTTTT
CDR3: CASSPRKENTGELFF

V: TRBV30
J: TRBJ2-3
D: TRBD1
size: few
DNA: TGTGCCTGGAGTGCAGGGACAGGGAGTACGTCAGATACGCAGTATTTT
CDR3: CAWSAGTGSTSDTQYF

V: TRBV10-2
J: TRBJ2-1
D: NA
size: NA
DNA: TGCGCCAGCACGTCGATGCCGAACAATGAGCAGTTCTTC
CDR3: CASTSMPNNEQFF

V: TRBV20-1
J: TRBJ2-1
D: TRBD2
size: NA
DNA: TGCAGTGCTCACGTCTCGGGACTAGCGATCAATGAGCAGTTCTTC
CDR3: CSAHVSGLAINEQFF

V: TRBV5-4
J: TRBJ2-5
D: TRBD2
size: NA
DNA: TGTGCCAGCAGCTCCCCTCGGGAGGCCCTCGGGGAGACCCAGTACTTC
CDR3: CASSSPREALGETQYF

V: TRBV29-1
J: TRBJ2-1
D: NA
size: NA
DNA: TGCAGCGCCTCAGAGGACGGCGGCAATGAGCAGTTCTTC
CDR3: CSASEDGGNEQFF

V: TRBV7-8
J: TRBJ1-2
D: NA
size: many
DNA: TGTGCCAGCAGCTTCGGGAGTAACTATGGCTACACCTTC
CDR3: CASSFGSNYGYTF

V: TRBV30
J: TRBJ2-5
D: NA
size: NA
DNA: TGTGCCTGGGCCCCTCAGGGGGGTTTCCAAGAGACCCAGTACTTC
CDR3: CAWAPQGGFQETQYF

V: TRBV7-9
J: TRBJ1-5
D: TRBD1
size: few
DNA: TGTGCCAGCAGTCGGGGGACAGGGAGGGTTCAGCCCCAGCATTTT
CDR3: CASSRGTGRVQPQHF

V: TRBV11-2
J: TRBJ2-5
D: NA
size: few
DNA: TGTGCCAGCAGCTCCCCGACAGGAACAAGAGGAACCCAGTACTTC
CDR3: CASSSPTGTRGTQYF

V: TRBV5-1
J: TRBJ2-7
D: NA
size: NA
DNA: TGCGCCAGCAGTATCAGGGGCGCCTACGAGCAGTACTTC
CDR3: CASSIRGAYEQYF

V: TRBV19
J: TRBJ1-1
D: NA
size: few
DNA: TGTGCCAGTAGTAGTGGAAGGCAGGGCGGATGGAACACTGAAGCTTTCTTT
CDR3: CASSSGRQGGWNTEAFF

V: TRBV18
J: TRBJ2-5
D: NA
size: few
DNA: TGTGCCAGCTTCTCCTTGCTACAAGAGACCCAGTACTTC
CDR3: CASFSLLQETQYF

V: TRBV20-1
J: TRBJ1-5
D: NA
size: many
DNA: TGCAGTGCTAGGGCGGGACTGACGGGTCAGCCCCAGCATTTT
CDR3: CSARAGLTGQPQHF

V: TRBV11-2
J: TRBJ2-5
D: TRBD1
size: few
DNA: TGTGCCAGCAGCTTAGGTTACAGGGACAGGGGACGGGAGACCCAGTACTTC
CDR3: CASSLGYRDRGRETQYF

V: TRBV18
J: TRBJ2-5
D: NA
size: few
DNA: TGTGCCAGCTCAACCGGGAGAAGGGAGACCCAGTACTTC
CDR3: CASSTGRRETQYF

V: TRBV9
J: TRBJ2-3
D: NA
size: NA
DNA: TGTGCCAGCAGCGTATACGGGCAAGTCACAGATACGCAGTATTTT
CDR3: CASSVYGQVTDTQYF

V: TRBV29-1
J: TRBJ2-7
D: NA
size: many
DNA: TGCAGCACCCAACAGGGAAAGGGCGAGCAGTACTTC
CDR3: CSTQQGKGEQYF

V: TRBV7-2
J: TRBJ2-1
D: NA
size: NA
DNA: TGTGCCAGCAGCTCCGCCGGGGACAATGAGCAGTTCTTC
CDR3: CASSSAGDNEQFF

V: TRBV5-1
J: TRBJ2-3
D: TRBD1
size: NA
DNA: TGCGCCAGCAGACCGACAGGGGGGTCTGCAGATACGCAGTATTTT
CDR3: CASRPTGGSADTQYF

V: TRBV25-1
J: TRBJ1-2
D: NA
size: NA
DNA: TGTGCCAGCAGCTTCTCCCACAGGGACAGCTACACCTTC
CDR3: CASSFSHRDSYTF

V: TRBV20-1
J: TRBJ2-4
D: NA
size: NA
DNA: TGCAGTGCTAGTTTAGCTTTGGGTGAAAACATTCAGTACTTC
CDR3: CSASLALGENIQYF